The present T cell receptor beta chain was sequenced within a study of shared T cell receptors in the human thymus. The assay was immunoSEQ multiplex PCR, and TCRdb's table has in-frame clones only and misses some. The repertoire holds some 720,000 clones, with around 87% as singletons. Germline CDR1 is LNHDA and CDR2 is SQIVND (reference sequence). The trim removed 4 bases at V and 6 bases at J, leaving 5 bases unmatched. CDR3 length equals 14 residues. The same specimen was also included in a second study, on human thymus T cells. From that study: Finnish infants who were healthy and having corrective surgery for congenital heart defects made up the donors. Resections from corrective heart surgery provided thymus tissue.

The source material was thymocytes. The clonotype was recovered from a boy under three years old with a congenital heart defect. The V and J genes are TRBV19 and TRBJ2-2, with 7 bases that match TRBD1. CDR3 DNA sequence: TGTGCCAGTAGTAAGGGGGCGAGGGCCGGGGAGCTGTTTTTT. This translates into CASSKGARAGELFF.